This TCR beta chain derives from a study of beta chain features in type 1 diabetes. General study points: Among all four CD4+ subsets, Type 1 diabetes patients had TCRB CDR3s that were moderately but significantly shorter.

Sequenced material consisted of expressed TCRB transcripts (all of the isolated RNA was reverse transcribed). Profiling relied on immunoSEQ multiplex PCR, and the TCRdb table lists in-frame clones only, not all of them. The sample has around 110,000 clones; 16% are singletons. The CDR3 is 15 residues long. V gave up 0 bases and J gave up 7 bases; unmatched junction bases: 6. Per the germline V gene, CDR1 is LGHNA and CDR2 is YNFKEQ. This clone appeared a few times. Its antigen is undetermined. V usage is TRBV4-2 and J usage is TRBJ1-5, with 7 bases lining up with TRBD1. This clonotype was obtained from a man aged 30-40 years with type 1 diabetes. Input material: central memory CD4+ T cells from blood. The CDR3 spells CASSQDATGDQPQHF. CDR3 DNA: TGTGCCAGCAGCCAAGATGCAACAGGGGACCAGCCCCAGCATTTT.